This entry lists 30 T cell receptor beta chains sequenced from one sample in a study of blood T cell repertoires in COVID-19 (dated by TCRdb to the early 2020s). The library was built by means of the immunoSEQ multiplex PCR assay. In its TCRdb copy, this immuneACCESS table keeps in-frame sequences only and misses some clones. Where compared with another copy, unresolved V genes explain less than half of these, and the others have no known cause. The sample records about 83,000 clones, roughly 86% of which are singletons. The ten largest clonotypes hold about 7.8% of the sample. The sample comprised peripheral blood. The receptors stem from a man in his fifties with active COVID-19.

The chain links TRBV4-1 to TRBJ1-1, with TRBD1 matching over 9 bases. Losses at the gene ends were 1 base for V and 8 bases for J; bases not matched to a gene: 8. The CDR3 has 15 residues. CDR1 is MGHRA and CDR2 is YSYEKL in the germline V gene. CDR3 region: CASSQAHGQGREAFF. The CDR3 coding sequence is TGCGCCAGCAGCCAAGCTCACGGACAGGGGCGAGAAGCTTTCTTT.

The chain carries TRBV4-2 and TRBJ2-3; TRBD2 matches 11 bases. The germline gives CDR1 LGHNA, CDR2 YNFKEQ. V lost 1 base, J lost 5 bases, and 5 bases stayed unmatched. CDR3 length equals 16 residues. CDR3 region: CASSQGSGGAGDTQYF. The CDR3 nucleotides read TGTGCCAGCAGCCAAGGTAGCGGGGGGGCCGGAGATACGCAGTATTTT.

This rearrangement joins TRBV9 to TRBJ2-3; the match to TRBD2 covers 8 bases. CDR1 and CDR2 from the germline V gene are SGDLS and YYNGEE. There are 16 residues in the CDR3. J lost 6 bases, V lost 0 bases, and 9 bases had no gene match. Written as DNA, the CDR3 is TGTGCCAGCAGCGTAGAGGATAGCGGGATCCGTGATACGCAGTATTTT. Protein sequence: CASSVEDSGIRDTQYF.

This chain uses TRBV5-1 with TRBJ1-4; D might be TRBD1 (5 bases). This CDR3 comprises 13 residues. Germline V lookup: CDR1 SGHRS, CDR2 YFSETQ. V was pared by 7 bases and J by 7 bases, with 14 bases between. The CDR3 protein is CASSQQVGEKLFF. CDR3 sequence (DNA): TGCGCCAGCTCTCAACAGGTTGGTGAAAAACTGTTTTTT.

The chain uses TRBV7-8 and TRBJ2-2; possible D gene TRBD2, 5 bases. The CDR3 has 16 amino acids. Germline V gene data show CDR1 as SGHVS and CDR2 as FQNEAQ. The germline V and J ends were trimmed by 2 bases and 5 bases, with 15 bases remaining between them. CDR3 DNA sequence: TGTGCCAGCAGCTTATTGGGGAGTCATGGGACCGGGGAGCTGTTTTTT. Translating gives CASSLLGSHGTGELFF.

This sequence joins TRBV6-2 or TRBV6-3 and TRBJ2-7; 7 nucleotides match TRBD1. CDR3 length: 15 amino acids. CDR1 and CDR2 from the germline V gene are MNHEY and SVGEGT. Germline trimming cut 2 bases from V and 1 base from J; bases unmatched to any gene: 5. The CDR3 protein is CASSYQDRRSYEQYF. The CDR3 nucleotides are TGTGCCAGCAGTTACCAGGACAGGCGTTCCTACGAGCAGTACTTC.

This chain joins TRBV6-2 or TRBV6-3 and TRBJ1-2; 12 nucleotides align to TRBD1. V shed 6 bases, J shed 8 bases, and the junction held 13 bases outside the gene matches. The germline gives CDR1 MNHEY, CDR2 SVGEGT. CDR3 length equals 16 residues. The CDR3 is CASSPPGTGGAGGYTF. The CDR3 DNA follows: TGTGCCAGCAGCCCCCCCGGGACAGGGGGCGCGGGAGGCTACACCTTC.

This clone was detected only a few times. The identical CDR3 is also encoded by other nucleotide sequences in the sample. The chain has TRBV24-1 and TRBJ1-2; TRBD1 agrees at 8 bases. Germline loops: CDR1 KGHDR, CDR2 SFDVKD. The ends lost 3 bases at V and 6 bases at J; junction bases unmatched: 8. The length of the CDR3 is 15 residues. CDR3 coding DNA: TGTGCCACCAGTGATCCTGACAGGGGCGAGAATGGCTACACCTTC. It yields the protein CATSDPDRGENGYTF.

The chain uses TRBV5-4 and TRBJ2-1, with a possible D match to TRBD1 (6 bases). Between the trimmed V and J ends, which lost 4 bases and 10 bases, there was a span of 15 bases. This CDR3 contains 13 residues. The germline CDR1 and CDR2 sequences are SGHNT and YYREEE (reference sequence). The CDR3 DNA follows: TGTGCCAGCAGCCTGGACTGGGGGCCCGAGCAGTTCTTC. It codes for CASSLDWGPEQFF.

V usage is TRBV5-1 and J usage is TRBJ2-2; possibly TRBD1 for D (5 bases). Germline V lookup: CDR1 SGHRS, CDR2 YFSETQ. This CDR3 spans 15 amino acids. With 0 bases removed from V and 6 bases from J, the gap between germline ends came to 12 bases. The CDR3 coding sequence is TGCGCCAGCAGCTTGGGAGACAGTATGCCCGGGGAGCTGTTTTTT. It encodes CASSLGDSMPGELFF. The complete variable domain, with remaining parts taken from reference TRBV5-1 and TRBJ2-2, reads KAGVTQTPRYLIKTRGQQVTLSCSPISGHRSVSWYQQTPGQGLQFLFEYFSETQRNKGNFPGRFSGRQFSNSRSEMNVSTLELGDSALYLCASSLGDSMPGELFFGEGSRLTVL.

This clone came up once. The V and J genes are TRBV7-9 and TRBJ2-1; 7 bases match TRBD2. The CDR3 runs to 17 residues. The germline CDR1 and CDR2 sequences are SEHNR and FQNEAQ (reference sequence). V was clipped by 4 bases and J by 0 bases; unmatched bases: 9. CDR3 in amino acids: CASSSTSGDPSYNEQFF. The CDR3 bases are TGTGCCAGCAGCTCGACAAGCGGGGACCCCTCCTACAATGAGCAGTTCTTC.

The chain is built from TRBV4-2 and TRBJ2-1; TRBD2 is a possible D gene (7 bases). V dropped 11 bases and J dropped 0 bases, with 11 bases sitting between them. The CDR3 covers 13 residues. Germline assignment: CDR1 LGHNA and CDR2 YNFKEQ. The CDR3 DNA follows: TGTGCCGCCCGGGGGGCCTCCTACAATGAGCAGTTCTTC. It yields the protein CAARGASYNEQFF.

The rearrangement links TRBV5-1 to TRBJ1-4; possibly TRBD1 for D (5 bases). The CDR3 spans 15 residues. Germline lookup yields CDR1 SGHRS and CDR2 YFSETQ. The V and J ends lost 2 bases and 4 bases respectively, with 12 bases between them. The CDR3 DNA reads TGCGCCAGCAGCTTAGACCAGGGAAGTAATGAAAAACTGTTTTTT. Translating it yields CASSLDQGSNEKLFF.

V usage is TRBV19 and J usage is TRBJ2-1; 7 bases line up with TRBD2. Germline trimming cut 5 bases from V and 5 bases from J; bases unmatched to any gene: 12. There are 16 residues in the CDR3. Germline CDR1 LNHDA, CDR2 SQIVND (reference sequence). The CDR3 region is CASSSLGGRANNEQFF. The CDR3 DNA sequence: TGTGCCAGTAGTTCCCTCGGTGGGAGGGCCAACAATGAGCAGTTCTTC.

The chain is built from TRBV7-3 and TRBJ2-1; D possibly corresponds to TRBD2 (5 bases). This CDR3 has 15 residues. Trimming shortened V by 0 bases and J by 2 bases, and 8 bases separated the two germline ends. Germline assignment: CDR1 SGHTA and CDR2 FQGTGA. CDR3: CASSLTSGTYNEQFF. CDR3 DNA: TGTGCCAGCAGCTTAACTTCGGGAACCTACAATGAGCAGTTCTTC.

For the CDR3, the DNA is TGTGCCAGCAGCGGACAGGGACAGGGTGGCTACACCTTC. Its protein is CASSGQGQGGYTF. The chain is built from TRBV2 and TRBJ1-2, with TRBD1 identical over 9 bases. Germline V gives CDR1 SNHLY, CDR2 FYNNEI. This CDR3 has 13 residues. After removal of 6 bases from V and 7 bases from J, the junction contained 6 bases not matched to a gene.

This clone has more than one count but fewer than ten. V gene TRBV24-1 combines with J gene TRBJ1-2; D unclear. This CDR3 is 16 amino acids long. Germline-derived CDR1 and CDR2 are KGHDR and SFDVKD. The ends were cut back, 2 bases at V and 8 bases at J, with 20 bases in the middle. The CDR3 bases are TGTGCCACCAGTGATTCCACTAGCCCGCGTCAAAGCGGCTACACCTTC. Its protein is CATSDSTSPRQSGYTF.

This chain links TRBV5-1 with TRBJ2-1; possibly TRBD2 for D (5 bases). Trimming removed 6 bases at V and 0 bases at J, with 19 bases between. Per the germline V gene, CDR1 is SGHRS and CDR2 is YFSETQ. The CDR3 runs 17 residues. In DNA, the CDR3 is TGCGCCAGCAATCCGGGGAGCGCGAACCCCTCCTACAATGAGCAGTTCTTC. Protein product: CASNPGSANPSYNEQFF.

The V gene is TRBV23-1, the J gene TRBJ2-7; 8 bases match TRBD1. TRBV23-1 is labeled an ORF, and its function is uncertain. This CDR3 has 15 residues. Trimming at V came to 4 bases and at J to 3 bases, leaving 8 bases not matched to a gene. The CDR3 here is CASSPAGQGHYEQYF. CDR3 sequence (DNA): TGCGCCAGCAGTCCGGCTGGACAGGGACACTACGAGCAGTACTTC.

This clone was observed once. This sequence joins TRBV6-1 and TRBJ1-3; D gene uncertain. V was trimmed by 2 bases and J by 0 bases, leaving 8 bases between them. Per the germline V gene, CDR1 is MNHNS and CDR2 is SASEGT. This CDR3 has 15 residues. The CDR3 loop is CASSETGSSGNTIYF. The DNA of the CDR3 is TGTGCCAGCAGTGAAACGGGGAGCTCTGGAAACACCATATATTTT.

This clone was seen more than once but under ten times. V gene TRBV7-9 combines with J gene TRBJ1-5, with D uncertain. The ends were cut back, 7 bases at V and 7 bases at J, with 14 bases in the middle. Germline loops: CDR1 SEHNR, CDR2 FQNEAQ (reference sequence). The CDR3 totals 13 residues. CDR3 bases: TGTGCCAGCACGATGAGGGTAGGACAGCCCCAGCATTTT. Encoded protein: CASTMRVGQPQHF.

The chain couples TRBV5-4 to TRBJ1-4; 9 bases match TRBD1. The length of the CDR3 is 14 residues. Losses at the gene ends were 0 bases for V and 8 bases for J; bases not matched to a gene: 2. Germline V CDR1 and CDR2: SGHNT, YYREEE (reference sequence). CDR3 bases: TGTGCCAGCAGCTTGGGGACAGGGGTCGAAAAACTGTTTTTT. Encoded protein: CASSLGTGVEKLFF.

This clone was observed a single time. CDR3 protein: CAWSRAGPYNEQFF. CDR3 DNA: TGTGCCTGGAGTCGGGCGGGCCCCTACAATGAGCAGTTCTTC. The rearrangement links TRBV30 to TRBJ2-1, with D perhaps matching TRBD2 (5 bases). Germline V gene lookup returns CDR1 GTSNPN and CDR2 SVGIG (reference sequence). Trimming took 2 bases from V and 2 from J, leaving 10 bases between them. This CDR3 has 14 amino acids.

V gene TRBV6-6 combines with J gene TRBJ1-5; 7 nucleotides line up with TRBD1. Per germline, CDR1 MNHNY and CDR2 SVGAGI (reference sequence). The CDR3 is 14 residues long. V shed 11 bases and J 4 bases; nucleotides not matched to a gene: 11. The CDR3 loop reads CAGGGDSRNQPQHF. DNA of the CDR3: TGTGCCGGGGGTGGGGACAGTCGAAATCAGCCCCAGCATTTT.

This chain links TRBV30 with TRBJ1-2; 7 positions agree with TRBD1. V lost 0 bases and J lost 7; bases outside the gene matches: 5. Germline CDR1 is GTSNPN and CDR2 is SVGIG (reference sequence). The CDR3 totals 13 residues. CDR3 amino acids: CAWSVGQGVGYTF. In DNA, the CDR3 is TGTGCCTGGAGTGTAGGGCAGGGGGTTGGCTACACCTTC.

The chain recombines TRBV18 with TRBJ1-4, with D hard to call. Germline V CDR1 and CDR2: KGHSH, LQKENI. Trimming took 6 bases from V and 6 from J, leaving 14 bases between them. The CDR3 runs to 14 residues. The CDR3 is CASSTRKEDEKLFF. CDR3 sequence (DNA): TGTGCCAGCTCCACCAGGAAGGAGGATGAAAAACTGTTTTTT.

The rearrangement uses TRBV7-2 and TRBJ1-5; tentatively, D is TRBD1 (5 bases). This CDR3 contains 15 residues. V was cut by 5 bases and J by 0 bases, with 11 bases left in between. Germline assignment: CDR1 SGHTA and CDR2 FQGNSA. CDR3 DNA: TGTGCCAGCAGCCACAGGCATTATAGCAATCAGCCCCAGCATTTT. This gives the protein CASSHRHYSNQPQHF.

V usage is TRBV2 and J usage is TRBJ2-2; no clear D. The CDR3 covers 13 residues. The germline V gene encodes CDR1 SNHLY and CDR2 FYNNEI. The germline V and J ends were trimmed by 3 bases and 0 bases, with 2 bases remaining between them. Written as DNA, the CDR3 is TGTGCCAGCAGTGACTCGAACACCGGGGAGCTGTTTTTT. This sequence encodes CASSDSNTGELFF.

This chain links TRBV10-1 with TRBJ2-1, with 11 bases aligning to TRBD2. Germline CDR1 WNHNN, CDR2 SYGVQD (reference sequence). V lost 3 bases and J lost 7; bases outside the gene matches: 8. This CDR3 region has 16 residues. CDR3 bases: TGCGCCAGCAGTGAAGAGACTAGCGGGACTGAAAATGAGCAGTTCTTC. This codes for CASSEETSGTENEQFF.

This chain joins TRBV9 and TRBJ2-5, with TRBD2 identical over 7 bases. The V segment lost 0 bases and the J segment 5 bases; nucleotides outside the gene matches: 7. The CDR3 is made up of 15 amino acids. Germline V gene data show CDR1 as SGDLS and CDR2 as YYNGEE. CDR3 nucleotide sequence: TGTGCCAGCAGCGTAGGGCTAGCGGTGAGTGAGACCCAGTACTTC. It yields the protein CASSVGLAVSETQYF.